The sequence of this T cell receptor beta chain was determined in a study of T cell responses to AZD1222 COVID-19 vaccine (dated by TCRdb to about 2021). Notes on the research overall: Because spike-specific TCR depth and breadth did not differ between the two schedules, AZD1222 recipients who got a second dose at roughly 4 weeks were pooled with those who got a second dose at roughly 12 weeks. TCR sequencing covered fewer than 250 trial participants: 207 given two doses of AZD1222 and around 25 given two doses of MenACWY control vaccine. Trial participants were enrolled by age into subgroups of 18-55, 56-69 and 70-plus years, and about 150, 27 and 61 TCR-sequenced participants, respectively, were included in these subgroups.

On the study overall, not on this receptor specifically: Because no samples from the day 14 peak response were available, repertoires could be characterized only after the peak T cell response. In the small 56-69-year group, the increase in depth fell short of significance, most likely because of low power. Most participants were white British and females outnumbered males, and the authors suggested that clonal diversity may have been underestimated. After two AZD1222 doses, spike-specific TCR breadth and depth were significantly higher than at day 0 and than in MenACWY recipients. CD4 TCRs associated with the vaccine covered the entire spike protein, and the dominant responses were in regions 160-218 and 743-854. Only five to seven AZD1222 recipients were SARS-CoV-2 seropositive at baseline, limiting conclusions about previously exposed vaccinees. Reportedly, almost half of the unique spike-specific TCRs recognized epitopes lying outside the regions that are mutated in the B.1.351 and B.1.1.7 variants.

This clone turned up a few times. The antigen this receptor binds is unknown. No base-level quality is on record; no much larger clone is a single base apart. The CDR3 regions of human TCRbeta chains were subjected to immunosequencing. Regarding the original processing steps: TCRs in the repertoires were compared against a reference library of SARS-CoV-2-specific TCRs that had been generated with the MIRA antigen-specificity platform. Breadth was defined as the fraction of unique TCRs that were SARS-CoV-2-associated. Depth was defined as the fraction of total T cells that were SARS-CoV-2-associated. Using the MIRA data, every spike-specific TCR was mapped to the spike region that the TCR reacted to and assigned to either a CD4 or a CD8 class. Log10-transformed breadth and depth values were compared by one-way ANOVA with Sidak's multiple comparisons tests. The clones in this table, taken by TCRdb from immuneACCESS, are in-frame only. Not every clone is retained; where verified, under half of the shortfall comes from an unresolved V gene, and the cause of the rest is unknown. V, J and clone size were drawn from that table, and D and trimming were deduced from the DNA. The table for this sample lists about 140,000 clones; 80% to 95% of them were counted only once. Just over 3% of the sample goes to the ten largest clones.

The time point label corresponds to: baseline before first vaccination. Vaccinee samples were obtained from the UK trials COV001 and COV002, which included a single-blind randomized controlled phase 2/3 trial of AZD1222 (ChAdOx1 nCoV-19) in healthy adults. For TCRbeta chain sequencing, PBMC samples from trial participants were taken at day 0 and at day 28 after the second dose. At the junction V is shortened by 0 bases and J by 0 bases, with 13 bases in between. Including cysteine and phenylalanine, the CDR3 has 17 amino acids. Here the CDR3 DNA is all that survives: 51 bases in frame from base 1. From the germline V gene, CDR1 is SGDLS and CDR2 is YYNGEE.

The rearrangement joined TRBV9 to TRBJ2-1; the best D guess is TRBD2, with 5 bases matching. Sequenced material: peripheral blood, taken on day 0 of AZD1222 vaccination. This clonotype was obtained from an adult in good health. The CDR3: CASSVGGGWSSYNEQFF. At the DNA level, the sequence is TGTGCCAGCAGCGTAGGCGGCGGGTGGAGCTCCTACAATGAGCAGTTCTTC. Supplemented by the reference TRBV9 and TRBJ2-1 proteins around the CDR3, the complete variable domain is DSGVTQTPKHLITATGQRVTLRCSPRSGDLSVYWYQQSLDQGLQFLIQYYNGEERAKGNILERFSAQQFPDLHSELNLSSLELGDSALYFCASSVGGGWSSYNEQFFGPGTRLTVL.